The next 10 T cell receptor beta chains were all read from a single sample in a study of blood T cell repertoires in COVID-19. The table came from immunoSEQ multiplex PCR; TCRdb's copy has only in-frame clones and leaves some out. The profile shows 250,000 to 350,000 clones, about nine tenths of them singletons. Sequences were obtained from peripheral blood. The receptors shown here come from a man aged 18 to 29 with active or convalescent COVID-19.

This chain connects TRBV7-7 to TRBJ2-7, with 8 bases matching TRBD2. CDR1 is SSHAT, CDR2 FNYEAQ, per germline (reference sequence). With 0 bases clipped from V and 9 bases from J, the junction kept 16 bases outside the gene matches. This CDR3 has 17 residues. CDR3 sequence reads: CASSLASFSGTQSGQYF. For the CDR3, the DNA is TGTGCCAGCAGCTTAGCTTCGTTTAGCGGGACCCAATCAGGGCAGTACTTC.

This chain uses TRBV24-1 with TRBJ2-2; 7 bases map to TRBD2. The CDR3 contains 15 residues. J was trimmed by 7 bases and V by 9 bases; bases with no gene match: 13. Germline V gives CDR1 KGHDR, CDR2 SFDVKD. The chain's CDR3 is CATGRKAGLIGELFF. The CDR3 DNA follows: TGTGCCACCGGAAGGAAAGCGGGACTAATCGGGGAGCTGTTTTTT.

CDR3 DNA sequence: TGTGCCAGCAGTTTAACAGGCTGGGATGGCTACACCTTC. The encoded protein is CASSLTGWDGYTF. The chain links TRBV6-2 or TRBV6-3 to TRBJ1-2; a possible D gene is TRBD1 (5 bases). Trimming stripped 4 bases from V and 6 bases from J, with 12 bases between. This CDR3 has 13 amino acids. Germline V gives CDR1 MNHEY, CDR2 SVGEGT.

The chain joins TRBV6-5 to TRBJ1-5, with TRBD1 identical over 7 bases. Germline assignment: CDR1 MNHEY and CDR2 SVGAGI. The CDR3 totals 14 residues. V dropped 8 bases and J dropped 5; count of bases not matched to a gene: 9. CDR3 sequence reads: CASGEQGPDQPQHF. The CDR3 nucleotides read TGTGCCAGCGGGGAACAGGGGCCCGATCAGCCCCAGCATTTT.

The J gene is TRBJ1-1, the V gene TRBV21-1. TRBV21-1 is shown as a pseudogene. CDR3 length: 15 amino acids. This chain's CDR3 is CASSKVCVGLPEAFF. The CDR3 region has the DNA TGTGCCAGCAGCAAAGTGTGCGTCGGTTTACCTGAAGCTTTCTTT.

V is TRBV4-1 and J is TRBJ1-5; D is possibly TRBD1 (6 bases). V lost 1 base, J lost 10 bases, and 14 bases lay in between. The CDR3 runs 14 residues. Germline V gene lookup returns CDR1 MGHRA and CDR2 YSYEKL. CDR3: CASSQVGGAHPQHF. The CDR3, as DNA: TGCGCCAGCAGCCAAGTAGGGGGTGCGCATCCCCAGCATTTT.

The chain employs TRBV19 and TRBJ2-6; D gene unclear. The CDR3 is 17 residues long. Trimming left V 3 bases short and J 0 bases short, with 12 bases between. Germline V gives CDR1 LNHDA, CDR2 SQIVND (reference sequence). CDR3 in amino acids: CASSMRQRNSGANVLTF. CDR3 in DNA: TGTGCCAGTAGTATGCGGCAGCGAAACTCTGGGGCCAACGTCCTGACTTTC.

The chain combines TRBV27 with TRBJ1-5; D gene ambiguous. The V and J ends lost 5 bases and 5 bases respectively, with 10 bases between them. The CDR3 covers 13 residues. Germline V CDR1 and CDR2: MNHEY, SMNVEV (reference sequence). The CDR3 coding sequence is TGTGCCAGCAGTCCAGCGGGGTATCAGCCCCAGCATTTT. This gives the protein CASSPAGYQPQHF.

CDR3 sequence (DNA): TGTGCCAGCAGCCCTGGCCCGGGAAGTTCACCCCTCCACTTT. It encodes CASSPGPGSSPLHF. The chain recombines TRBV7-3 with TRBJ1-6; D is ambiguous. V was pared by 5 bases and J by 9 bases, with 14 bases between. CDR3 length equals 14 residues. Per germline, CDR1 SGHTA and CDR2 FQGTGA.

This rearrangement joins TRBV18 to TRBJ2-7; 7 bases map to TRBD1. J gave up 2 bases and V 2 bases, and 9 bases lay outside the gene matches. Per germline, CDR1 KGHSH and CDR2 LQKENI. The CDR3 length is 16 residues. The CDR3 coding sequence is TGTGCCAGCTCACCAATAGGACAGGTATCCACCTACGAGCAGTACTTC. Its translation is CASSPIGQVSTYEQYF. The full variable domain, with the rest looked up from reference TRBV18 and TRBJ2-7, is NAGVMQNPRHLVRRRGQEARLRCSPMKGHSHVYWYRQLPEEGLKFMVYLQKENIIDESGMPKERFSAEFPKEGPSILRIQQVVRGDSAAYFCASSPIGQVSTYEQYFGPGTRLTVT.